These 15 T cell receptor beta chains were all obtained from the same sample, sequenced in a study of T cell responses to AZD1222 COVID-19 vaccine. Data came from immunoSEQ multiplex PCR; TCRdb stores just in-frame clones and leaves some out. The table lists about 200,000 clones, approximately 93% of them singletons, with 1% in the top ten. This material consisted of peripheral blood, taken 28 days after the second AZD1222 dose. The receptors derive from an adult who received the AZD1222 COVID-19 vaccine.

The sample holds one count of this clone. J is TRBJ1-2 and V is TRBV28; D is perhaps TRBD1 (6 bases). CDR1 and CDR2 (germline): MDHEN, SYDVKM. The CDR3 has 16 residues. Between the trimmed V and J ends, which lost 2 bases and 3 bases, there was a span of 16 bases. The CDR3 DNA is TGTGCCAGCAGTTTAGGTTCAGGGGCTCCCTACTATGGCTACACCTTC. This encodes CASSLGSGAPYYGYTF.

This clone showed up just once. The chain has TRBV5-4 and TRBJ1-4; D unclear. This CDR3 is 13 amino acids long. Germline loops: CDR1 SGHNT, CDR2 YYREEE (reference sequence). V lost 3 bases and J lost 4, with 7 bases in between. CDR3 sequence (DNA): TGTGCCAGCAGCTGGGCGGATAATGAAAAACTGTTTTTT. Amino acid sequence: CASSWADNEKLFF.

The V and J genes are TRBV19 and TRBJ2-3, with 8 bases matching TRBD1. V gave up 7 bases and J gave up 6 bases; unmatched junction bases: 18. The CDR3 is 17 residues long. The germline gives CDR1 LNHDA, CDR2 SQIVND (reference sequence). CDR3 coding DNA: TGTGCCAGTACCCCCCGCTCCGGACAGGGCAGTAGGGATACGCAGTATTTT. It encodes CASTPRSGQGSRDTQYF.

The CDR3 DNA reads TGTGCCAGCAACCCTGGTACTTATAGCAATCAGCCCCAGCATTTT. Amino acid sequence: CASNPGTYSNQPQHF. The V call is TRBV28, the J call TRBJ1-5; D gene unclear. Germline V lookup: CDR1 MDHEN, CDR2 SYDVKM. CDR3 length equals 15 residues. Trimming removed 7 bases at V and 0 bases at J, with 13 bases between. The whole variable domain, remainder taken from reference TRBV28 and TRBJ1-5, is DVKVTQSSRYLVKRTGEKVFLECVQDMDHENMFWYRQDPGLGLRLIYFSYDVKMKEKGDIPEGYSVSREKKERFSLILESASTNQTSMYLCASNPGTYSNQPQHFGDGTRLSIL.

The chain joins TRBV29-1 to TRBJ1-1, with D tentatively TRBD1 (6 bases). Germline values: CDR1 SQVTM, CDR2 ANQGSEA. The CDR3 loop spans 12 amino acids. Trimming took 4 bases from V and 2 from J, leaving 8 bases between them. CDR3 sequence (DNA): TGCAGCGTTGTGGACAGTAACACTGAAGCTTTCTTT. This sequence encodes CSVVDSNTEAFF.

This rearrangement joins TRBV2 to TRBJ1-6; D gene ambiguous. The germline V and J ends were trimmed by 2 bases and 10 bases, with 3 bases remaining between them. The germline gives CDR1 SNHLY, CDR2 FYNNEI. The CDR3 covers 11 residues. This CDR3 is CASSEISPLHF. The DNA of the CDR3 is TGTGCCAGCAGTGAAATATCACCCCTCCACTTT. The complete variable domain, with remaining parts taken from reference TRBV2 and TRBJ1-6, reads EPEVTQTPSHQVTQMGQEVILRCVPISNHLYFYWYRQILGQKVEFLVSFYNNEISEKSEIFDDQFSVERPDGSNFTLKIRSTKLEDSAMYFCASSEISPLHFGNGTRLTVT.

The chain carries TRBV4-3 and TRBJ1-2; 8 nucleotides agree with TRBD1. The CDR3 length is 14 residues. Germline V gene sequence: CDR1 LGHNA, CDR2 YSLEER. The ends lost 4 bases at V and 4 bases at J; junction bases unmatched: 5. CDR3 protein: CASSPTGVIYGYTF. CDR3 in DNA: TGCGCCAGCAGCCCGACAGGGGTAATCTATGGCTACACCTTC.

This sequence joins TRBV19 and TRBJ1-4; 7 nucleotides agree with TRBD1. With V trimmed by 5 bases and J by 0 bases, 15 bases remained unmatched. CDR1 LNHDA and CDR2 SQIVND come from the germline V gene (reference sequence). The CDR3 extends over 19 amino acids. CDR3 in amino acids: CASSGRGRGTRATNEKLFF. The CDR3 DNA reads as TGTGCCAGTAGTGGCCGAGGCAGGGGGACCCGCGCAACTAATGAAAAACTGTTTTTT. Complete variable domain (other parts from reference TRBV19 and TRBJ1-4): DGGITQSPKYLFRKEGQNVTLSCEQNLNHDAMYWYRQDPGQGLRLIYYSQIVNDFQKGDIAEGYSVSREKKESFPLTVTSAQKNPTAFYLCASSGRGRGTRATNEKLFFGSGTQLSVL.

This chain connects TRBV12-5 to TRBJ2-3; tentatively, D is TRBD2 (6 bases). The germline CDR1 and CDR2 sequences are LGHNT and FRNRAP. V shed 8 bases and J shed 1 base, with 16 bases lying between them. The CDR3 covers 15 residues. The CDR3 protein is CASSGQWGGTDTQYF. In DNA form, the CDR3 reads TGTGCTAGTAGTGGCCAGTGGGGGGGCACAGATACGCAGTATTTT.

The J gene is TRBJ2-7, the V gene TRBV7-9; either TRBD1 or TRBD2 may fit D (5 bases each). This CDR3 has 15 residues. Deletions cut 3 bases from V and 1 base from J, with 13 bases between. CDR1 SEHNR and CDR2 FQNEAQ come from the germline V gene (reference sequence). As DNA, the CDR3 is TGTGCCAGCAGCTTGGCAGGGACCATATCCTACGAGCAGTACTTC. This translates into CASSLAGTISYEQYF.

The chain is built from TRBV15 and TRBJ1-1; no firm D call. The germline V gene has CDR1 LNHNV and CDR2 YYDKDF (reference sequence). Between the trimmed V and J ends, which lost 0 bases and 12 bases, there was a span of 17 bases. The CDR3 consists of 14 residues. DNA of the CDR3: TGTGCCACCAGCAGAGATCTTGGCGATGACGTGACTTTCTTT. Amino acids: CATSRDLGDDVTFF. The full variable domain, in which reference TRBV15 and TRBJ1-1 provide the parts outside the CDR3, is DAMVIQNPRYQVTQFGKPVTLSCSQTLNHNVMYWYQQKSSQAPKLLFHYYDKDFNNEADTPDNFQSRRPNTSFCFLDIRSPGLGDTAMYLCATSRDLGDDVTFFGQGTRLTVV.

The CDR3 region is CASSGHLGAEAFF. The DNA of the CDR3 is TGTGCCAGCTCCGGCCACCTGGGCGCTGAAGCTTTCTTT. The chain couples TRBV19 to TRBJ1-1; D is unclear. CDR3 length: 13 amino acids. The ends were cut back, 9 bases at V and 6 bases at J, with 17 bases in the middle. Germline V lookup: CDR1 LNHDA, CDR2 SQIVND (reference sequence).

This chain connects TRBV2 to TRBJ2-7; D assignment may be TRBD1 or TRBD2 (5 bases each). V gave up 4 bases and J gave up 2 bases, with 18 bases separating them. The germline V gene has CDR1 SNHLY and CDR2 FYNNEI. The CDR3 is 16 amino acids. The CDR3 bases are TGTGCCAGCAGTGCCGACGGCCGGGACCCCACCTACGAGCAGTACTTC. This translates into CASSADGRDPTYEQYF.

For this clone: Other DNA sequences within the sample encode an identical CDR3. The CDR3 DNA follows: TGCGCCAGCAGCTTGGGCCAGGGCTATAGCTATGGCTACACCTTC. This encodes CASSLGQGYSYGYTF. The chain joins TRBV5-1 to TRBJ1-2, with D possibly TRBD1 on 5 matching bases. From germline, CDR1 is SGHRS and CDR2 YFSETQ. Trimming cost V 0 bases and J 4 bases, with 13 bases left between them. This CDR3 is built from 15 residues.

This clone has only one observation. This rearrangement joins TRBV7-9 to TRBJ2-7; tentative D call: TRBD2 (7 bases). The ends were cut back, 2 bases at V and 6 bases at J, with 17 bases in the middle. The length of the CDR3 is 15 residues. Germline loops: CDR1 SEHNR, CDR2 FQNEAQ (reference sequence). In DNA, the CDR3 is TGTGCCAGCAGCTTATCTAACAGGGAGGGGCTCGAGCAGTACTTC. This encodes CASSLSNREGLEQYF.